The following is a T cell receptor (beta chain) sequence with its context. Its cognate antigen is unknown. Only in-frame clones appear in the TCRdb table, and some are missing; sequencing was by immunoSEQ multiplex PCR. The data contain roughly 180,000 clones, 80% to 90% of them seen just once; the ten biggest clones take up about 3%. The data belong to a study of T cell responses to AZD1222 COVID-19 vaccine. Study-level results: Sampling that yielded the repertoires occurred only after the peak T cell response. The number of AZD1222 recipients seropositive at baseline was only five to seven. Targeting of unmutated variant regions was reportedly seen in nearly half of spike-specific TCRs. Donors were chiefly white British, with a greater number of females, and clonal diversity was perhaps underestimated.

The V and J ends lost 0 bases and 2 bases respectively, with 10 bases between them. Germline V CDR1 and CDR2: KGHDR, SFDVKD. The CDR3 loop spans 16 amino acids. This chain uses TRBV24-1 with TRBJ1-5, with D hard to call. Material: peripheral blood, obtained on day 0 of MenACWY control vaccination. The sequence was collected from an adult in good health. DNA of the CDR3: TGTGCCACCAGTGATTTGTGGGTCCTGGGCAATCAGCCCCAGCATTTT. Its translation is CATSDLWVLGNQPQHF.